This TCR beta chain originates from a study of molecular identifiers for immune sequencing clone quantification. This clonotype was seen only a few times. No antigen is known for it. Study-level findings and limits: Among some 910,000 naive cells, as was reported, spiked Jurkat TCR RNA from one cell was detectable. Clonotypes surpassing 20 RNA copies contained over 97% of effector molecules, versus under 1% in naive cells.

As previously described, bulk TCR libraries were made using listed TCR primers. MiXCR, applied by TCRdb to the PCR reads, yields one record per CDR3 protein. The sample records 400,000 to 600,000 distinct CDR3 sequences, about a fifth being singletons. V was cut by 4 bases and J by 5 bases, with 15 bases left in between. The CDR3 runs to 14 residues. The germline V gene has CDR1 ENHRY and CDR2 SYGVKD. The J gene is TRBJ2-7, the V gene TRBV10-3, with TRBD1 as a possible D gene (5 bases). This TCR came from a human donor in good health. Some libraries in this study had Jurkat cell RNA spiked in. Material: naive CD8+ T cells from blood, with Jurkat cell RNA spiked in. Described subset: FACS-sorted CD8+CD4-CCR7+CD45RA+ naive T cells. As DNA, the CDR3 is TGTGCCATCAGTGGGGGTGAAGGGGTGGACGAGCAGTACTTC. This gives the protein CAISGGEGVDEQYF.